The T cell receptor beta chain under discussion was sequenced for a study of T cell changes during pregnancy in multiple sclerosis. Clones were sequenced by immunoSEQ multiplex PCR, and TCRdb holds only the in-frame ones, with some missing. The table includes about 56,000 clones, around 91% detected once. The CDR3 contains 15 residues. The V and J ends lost 5 bases and 4 bases respectively, with 17 bases between them. Germline lookup yields CDR1 SEHNR and CDR2 FQNEAQ (reference sequence). This specimen consisted of peripheral blood, obtained after pregnancy. This TCR was sampled from a female donor with multiple sclerosis, enrolled in a pregnancy study. The genes are TRBV7-9 and TRBJ2-5; D is uncertain. The CDR3 reads CASSLPRRMGETQYF. In DNA, the CDR3 is TGTGCCAGCAGCCTTCCGCGGCGAATGGGAGAGACCCAGTACTTC.